This TCR beta chain was recorded in a study of blood T cell repertoires in COVID-19 (dated by TCRdb to about 2020). About the investigation overall: Samples covering the acute and convalescent phases of COVID-19 were provided by collaborators in the United States, Italy and Spain. The prospective study material was composed of cDNA or gDNA derived from T cells, B-cell-depleted T cells, or PBMCs. The dataset comprised deeply sampled blood TCRbeta repertoires from subjects exposed to, actively infected with, or recovered from COVID-19. A freely available public database, intended as a resource for researchers studying the immune response to SARS-CoV-2, is where the repertoires were released. The samples were drawn from the first 160 participants of the ongoing ImmuneRACE study and from more than 1,000 subjects provided by 6 global collaborators. A de-identified subject ID, COVID-19 status, age in years and sex were almost always included in the sample metadata. Where available, HLA class I and class II types were taken from metadata supplied by the sample provider and were not determined by assay-based typing. The research as a whole found: How much clinical and demographic metadata was included differed by source and by participant, and the metadata was provided uncurated.

In the case of this clone: Its specific antigen is unknown. Base qualities were left out, and no much larger clone turns up one base away.

TCRbeta CDR3 regions were amplified from genomic DNA using the immunoSEQ Assay, a bias-controlled multiplex PCR. On the study's bioinformatics: The number of nucleated cells in each sample was estimated by amplification of reference gene primers within the assay. Sequence reads were collapsed and filtered to measure the absolute abundance of every unique TCRbeta CDR3 rearrangement. Productive Simpson clonality was computed per sample as the square root of Simpson's diversity index over productive rearrangements. Entries here come from immuneACCESS through TCRdb and include only in-frame sequences with V and J called. Some clones fail to appear in such tables; in the studies checked, an unresolved V gene covers under half of the shortfall, and the cause of the remainder is unknown. The V and J calls and the clone size are those of that table, but D and trimming were determined from the DNA. Present in this sample are about 190,000 clones, about 88% of which were seen just once. Around 1.1% of the sample is held by the ten biggest clonotypes.

Whole blood was collected in K2EDTA tubes by collaborating institutions according to the institutions' own protocols. For TCRbeta analysis, collaborator samples were shipped as frozen whole blood, as isolated PBMCs, or as DNA extracted from either sample type. Sequenced input: peripheral blood. The receptor was derived from a man aged 25-45 years with acute or convalescent COVID-19.

The CDR3 reads CASRTGPNQPQHF. DNA sequence: TGTGCCAGCAGGACAGGCCCCAATCAGCCCCAGCATTTT. This chain is built from TRBV28 and TRBJ1-5, with a weak D call of TRBD1 (6 bases match). CDR1 MDHEN and CDR2 SYDVKM are derived from the germline V gene. The trim is 6 bases for V and 3 bases for J, with a gap of 9 bases between the germline ends. Measured from the cysteine to the phenylalanine, the CDR3 is 13 residues long. CDR3 DNA only is kept here, 39 bases in frame from base 1.